This section outlines one TCR beta chain sequence together with its context. The antigen is unknown. One entry per CDR3 protein results from TCRdb running MiXCR on the RT-PCR reads. The sample has more than 400,000 distinct CDR3 sequences, approximately 11% seen once. The CDR3 is made up of 15 amino acids. V gave up 1 base and J gave up 5 bases; unmatched junction bases: 4. Germline CDR1 and CDR2: SGHKS and YYEKEE (reference sequence). The record originates from a study of response to subunit inactivated influenza vaccine. General observations from the study: Researchers suggested that each seasonal influenza vaccination recruits few new T cells.

The source of this sequence is a man aged 50-60 years who received an inactivated influenza vaccine. Sequences were derived from PBMCs from blood, sampled roughly 47 days after vaccination. V usage is TRBV5-5 and J usage is TRBJ2-3; 10 bases agree with TRBD2. In DNA form, the CDR3 reads TGTGCCAGCAGCTTGCTATCTAGCGGGGGAGATACGCAGTATTTT. Amino acids: CASSLLSSGGDTQYF.